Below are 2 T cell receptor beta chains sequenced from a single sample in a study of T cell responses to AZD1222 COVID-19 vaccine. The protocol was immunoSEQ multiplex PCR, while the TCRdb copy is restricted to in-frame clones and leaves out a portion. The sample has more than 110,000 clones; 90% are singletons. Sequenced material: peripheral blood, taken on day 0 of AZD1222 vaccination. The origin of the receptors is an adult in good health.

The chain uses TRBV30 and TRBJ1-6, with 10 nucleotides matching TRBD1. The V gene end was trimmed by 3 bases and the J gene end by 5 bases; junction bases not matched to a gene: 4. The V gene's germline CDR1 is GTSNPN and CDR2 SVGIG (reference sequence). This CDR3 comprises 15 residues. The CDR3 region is CAWRRGQGDNSPLHF. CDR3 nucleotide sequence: TGTGCCTGGAGACGAGGACAGGGGGATAATTCACCCCTCCACTTT.

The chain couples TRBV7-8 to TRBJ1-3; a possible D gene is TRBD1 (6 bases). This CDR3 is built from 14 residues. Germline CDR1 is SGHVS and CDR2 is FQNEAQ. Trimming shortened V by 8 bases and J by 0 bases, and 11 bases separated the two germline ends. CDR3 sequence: CASFQGSSGNTIYF. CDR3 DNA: TGTGCCAGCTTCCAGGGGAGCTCTGGAAACACCATATATTTT.